This TCR beta chain appears in the sequencing data of a study of cytomegalovirus exposure and HLA in healthy donors (dated by TCRdb to about 2017). Study-wide context: In an earlier analysis of around 540 of the donors, 250 to 350 Gb of sequence data and about 110 million unique TCR beta sequences from about 179 million T cells were reported. An early release that covered 500 to 800 HLA-typed donors contained approximately 290 gigabases of sequencing data and tens of millions of unique TCR sequences. Of the roughly 400 genotyped donors, 65% to 90% fell in the genetic ancestry cluster associated with self-reported Caucasian donors. The study aimed to test whether cataloging public T cell receptors could reveal signatures of past pathogen exposure. Using immunosequencing, the study profiled T cell repertoires from 640 or so subjects and related those repertoires to cytomegalovirus serostatus. In addition to the first cohort of several hundred subjects, a separate validation cohort of 130 or so different subjects was used. High-throughput TCR immunosequencing, statistical association of individual TCRs with disease status, and machine learning were combined to predict cytomegalovirus infection status. A later analysis re-examined previously published TCR beta repertoires from more than 650 donors and added high-resolution HLA genotyping to investigate patterns of TCR occurrence. Rather than drawing on any new phenotypic data, the later analysis identified candidate immune exposures from TCR beta sequences and the way those sequences occurred across donors. To decide whether each TCR beta V gene segment behaved as functional or pseudogenic, an earlier analysis of fewer than 750 of the donors relied on high-throughput TCR beta sequencing. Alongside the repertoire data, information on donor age, sex, ethnicity and CMV serostatus was compiled. A later genetic analysis took genome-wide SNP genotypes for about 55% of the roughly 700 donors and used that subset as a discovery cohort. All discovery cohort repertoires had been generated on a single sequencing platform. HLA typing included class I and class II loci at four-digit resolution. The number of typed donors differed by locus: about 629-640 for A, B, C, DRB1 and DQB1; 522 for DQA1; about 600 for DPA1; and around 470 for DPB1. Because of strong linkage in the cohort, roughly 5 DR-DQ haplotypes were treated as single units for association and clustering. Across approximately 400 genotyped donors of the cohort, an average of approximately 200,000 unique TCR beta nucleotide sequences per donor were sequenced, and about a sixth of those sequences were non-productive. Results the study describes overall, beyond this receptor: A later analysis found that most CMV-associated TCR beta chains appeared HLA-restricted, with HLA associations seemingly driven largely by CMV exposure. A further reported finding was that TCR beta sequences accurately predicted the HLA-A and HLA-B alleles for most subjects in the first cohort. According to the authors, the approach could potentially be generalized to other disease states and immunological phenotypes. In a later analysis, HLA-associated TCR beta chains showed more clonal expansion and lower generation probabilities than non-associated chains that were equally common. An association between a missense DCLRE1C variant and V-gene and J-gene trimming of TCR beta chains was found in a later genetic analysis and replicated in an independent cohort. The classifier was reported to diagnose cytomegalovirus status with high specificity and sensitivity in both the original and validation cohorts. The earlier analysis of 587 of the donors excluded fewer than 20 rarely observed V segments, including chromosome 9 orphons, because counts were too low. A total of 164 TCR beta chains were listed by the study as associated with cytomegalovirus. Correlated functional status among segregating V segments might reflect linkage disequilibrium, but an unknown experimental factor could not be ruled out. An earlier analysis of approximately 590 of the donors showed that most TCR beta V segments appeared in productive rearrangements either about 87% or about 30% of the time, which broadly matched IMGT annotations. A later analysis found that TCR association rates varied across HLA loci, with DRB1 alleles showing the most associated TCRs and HLA-C alleles the fewest. In vitro tests confirmed that a few of the cytomegalovirus-associated TCR beta chains recognize cytomegalovirus antigens. Because the 87-base-pair reads could not distinguish some IMGT-functional V segments, including TRBV6-2 and TRBV6-3, those segments were excluded. CMV serostatus was the only immune exposure information available for the cohort. Assigning TCR associations to individual alleles was difficult when HLA alleles, especially DR and DQ, strongly co-occurred. The sequencing pipeline was judged likely to have produced a cluster of highly shared sequence variants as a technical artifact. HLA typing was unavailable for some donors at each locus, so association tests used only the typed subset. Most TCR sequences were seen in very few donors, while some public TCRs were found in many individuals. A later analysis associated 16,951 TCR beta sequences with specific HLA alleles at a false discovery rate of 0.05. Compared with the approximately 670-donor mean, donors in an Asian-associated ancestry cluster had fewer N-insertions in productive TCRs, according to a later genetic analysis. This cohort had only TCR beta chains sequenced, and the lack of alpha or paired-chain data limited which features could be detected. Several of the top co-occurrence clusters appeared to be linked to parvovirus B19, influenza, CMV and Epstein-Barr virus, according to a later analysis. Roughly uniform sequencing depth across donors was assumed in presence/absence analyses, although this assumption may not hold.

Receptor amplification or capture employed the immunoSEQ multiplex PCR assay. For the multiplex PCR, a mixture combining 60 forward primers for TCR Vbeta segments and 13 reverse primers for TCR Jbeta segments was used. Amplification of the CDR3 region of rearranged TCR beta genes was performed with a multiplex PCR assay on genomic DNA. On the Illumina HiSeq System, the amplified TCR beta libraries were sequenced as 87-base-pair reads. The published analysis was carried out like this. A later analysis counted tens of millions of unique TCR beta chains across the approximately 700 repertoires, and about 10 million of these chains were shared by at least two donors. Raw reads were error-corrected and collapsed into unique sequences with a nearest-neighbor algorithm that merged closely related sequences to remove PCR and sequencing errors. To assign V, D and J gene segments, CDR3 sequences were aligned to IMGT reference sequences. Each retained sequence needed at least a six-nucleotide match to both a V gene segment and a J gene segment. A rearrangement counted as productive if the CDR3 had no stop codons and remained in frame with V and J, and every other rearrangement counted as non-productive. CDR3 was defined by IMGT convention, running from the second conserved V-encoded cysteine to the conserved J-encoded phenylalanine. The earlier analysis of 500 to 750 of the donors excluded any sequence lacking an unambiguous match to a single V gene segment. In an earlier analysis of a few hundred of the donors, a V segment was called functional when productive rearrangements were above 56.7%, and segregating when the standard deviation between donors exceeded 5%. A statistical classification framework was built for diagnosing cytomegalovirus status from the catalog of TCR beta chain sequences. V and J gene assignment, in a later analysis, came from comparing TCR nucleotide sequences with IMGT/GENE-DB human TR gene sequences. In a later analysis, CDR3 sequences and most-parsimonious VDJ recombination scenarios were assigned using the TCRdist pipeline. In a later analysis, every TCR beta chain was defined by the combination of its CDR3 amino acid sequence and its V-gene family, and reads without a unique V-gene family were dropped. To address suspected cross-contamination and a sequencing artifact, a later analysis removed around 600 highly shared, low-generation-probability nucleotide sequences. In a later analysis, a clonal expansion index was calculated for each public chain from normalized within-repertoire ranks of inferred template counts. In a later analysis, generation probabilities were computed with a VDJ recombination model fitted to out-of-frame rearrangements, and the resulting probabilities were checked against IGoR. Hypergeometric tests were used in a later analysis to score TCR-TCR, TCR-HLA and TCR-CMV co-occurrence, with a repertoire-size bias correction applied to the TCR pairs. A later analysis estimated false discovery rates by permuting HLA or CMV assignments 20 times. A later analysis grouped co-occurring TCRs with DBSCAN, adding TCRdist sequence similarity when clustering within HLA-allele-positive subsets. Repertoires with fewer than 30,000 or more than 120,000 public chains, plus five repertoires with anomalous nucleotide sharing, were excluded from co-occurrence clustering. The immuneACCESS repertoire file appears here via TCRdb, limited to in-frame rearrangements. These files lack a portion of the clones; in checked studies, under half of the deficit traces to unresolved V genes, and the cause of the others is not known. For V, J and clone size, that table is used; D and trimming come from the DNA. Within this sample are roughly 120,000 clones, with about 70% of them counted one time only. Roughly 8.7% of the sample comes from the top ten.

CDR3 length: 12 amino acids, cysteine to phenylalanine. The read is trimmed to its CDR3 DNA, 36 bases read in frame from base 1. V is reduced by 9 bases and J by 5 bases, leaving a spacing of 13 bases between them. Sequences SNHLY (CDR1) and FYNNEI (CDR2) are obtained from the germline V gene. With regard to this clone: Its antigen specificity is not known. No base-level quality is on record; no much larger clone is a single base apart.

The cohort comprised some 680 healthy bone marrow donors. Cohort members were all nominally healthy when sampled, although unrecorded immune exposures were likely present. The donor was CMV seropositive and was included in the group of around 300 seropositive cohort members. A peripheral blood sample was provided by each donor, and peripheral blood mononuclear cells were used for TCR beta sequencing. Genomic DNA extraction from the blood cell samples was performed with the Qiagen DNeasy Blood Extraction Kit. The sequenced material came from PBMCs. The TCR comes from a man aged 25 to 45 in good health and CMV-seropositive. This chain joins TRBV2 to TRBJ1-1, with TRBD1 tentatively as D gene (6 bases match). The CDR3 corresponds to CARAQGGTEAFF. The sequence in DNA is TGTGCCAGGGCACAGGGAGGGACTGAAGCTTTCTTT.